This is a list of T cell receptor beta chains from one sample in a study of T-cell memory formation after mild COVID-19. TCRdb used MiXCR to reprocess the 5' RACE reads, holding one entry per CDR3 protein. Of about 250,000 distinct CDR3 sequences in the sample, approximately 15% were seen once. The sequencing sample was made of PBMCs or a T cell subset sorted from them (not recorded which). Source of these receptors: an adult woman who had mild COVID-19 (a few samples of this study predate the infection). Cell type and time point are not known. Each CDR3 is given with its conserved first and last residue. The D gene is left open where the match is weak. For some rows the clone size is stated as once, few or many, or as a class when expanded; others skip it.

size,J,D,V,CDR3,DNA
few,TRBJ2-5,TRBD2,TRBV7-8,CASSLSPRTSGAQETQYF,TGTGCCAGCAGCTTAAGCCCCCGGACTAGCGGGGCCCAAGAGACCCAGTACTTC
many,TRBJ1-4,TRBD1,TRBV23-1,CASSQGRTGTNEKLFF,TGCGCCAGCAGCCAAGGGAGGACAGGCACTAATGAAAAACTGTTTTTT
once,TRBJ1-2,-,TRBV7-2,CASSRDISNYGYTF,TGTGCCAGCAGCCGGGACATCTCTAACTATGGCTACACCTTC
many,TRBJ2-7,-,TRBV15,CATSRDKFLDEQYF,TGTGCCACCAGCAGAGATAAGTTTCTCGACGAGCAGTACTTC
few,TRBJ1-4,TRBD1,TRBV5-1,CASSSGTVNEKLFF,TGCGCCAGCAGCTCCGGGACAGTAAATGAAAAACTGTTTTTT
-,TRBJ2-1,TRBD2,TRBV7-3,CASSIHRLAGMGEQFF,TGTGCCAGCAGCATTCACCGACTAGCGGGGATGGGTGAGCAGTTCTTC
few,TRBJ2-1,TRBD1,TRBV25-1,CASSDPLGTELDNEQFF,TGTGCCAGCAGTGACCCCTTGGGGACAGAATTAGACAATGAGCAGTTCTTC
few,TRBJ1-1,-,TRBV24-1,CATSVGPNTEAFF,TGTGCCACCAGTGTTGGACCGAACACTGAAGCTTTCTTT
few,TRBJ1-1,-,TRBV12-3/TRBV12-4,CASSLHTEAFF,TGTGCCAGCAGTCTTCACACTGAAGCTTTCTTT
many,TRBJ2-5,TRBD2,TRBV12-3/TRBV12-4,CASSSTGGETQYF,TGTGCCAGCAGTTCCACGGGAGGAGAGACCCAGTACTTC
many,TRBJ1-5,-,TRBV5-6,CASSLLAGNQPQHF,TGTGCCAGCAGCTTGTTGGCCGGGAATCAGCCCCAGCATTTT
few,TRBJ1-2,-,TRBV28,CATSERNYGYTF,TGTGCCACATCGGAGAGGAACTATGGCTACACCTTC
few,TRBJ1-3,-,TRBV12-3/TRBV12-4,CASSLRGLSGNTIYF,TGTGCCAGCAGCCTCAGGGGACTCTCTGGAAACACCATATATTTT
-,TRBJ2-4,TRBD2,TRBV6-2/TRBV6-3,CASRGLAGACYF,TGTGCCAGCAGGGGACTAGCGGGGGCGTGTTACTTC
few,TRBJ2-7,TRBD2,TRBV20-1,CSARDPGLAYYEQYF,TGCAGTGCTAGAGATCCCGGACTAGCGTACTACGAGCAGTACTTC
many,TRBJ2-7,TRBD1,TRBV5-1,CASSLGQGAYEQYF,TGTGCCAGCAGCCTCGGACAGGGGGCCTACGAGCAGTACTTC
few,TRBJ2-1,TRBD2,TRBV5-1,CATYPGGNVYNEQFF,TGCGCCACGTACCCGGGGGGGAACGTTTACAATGAGCAGTTCTTC
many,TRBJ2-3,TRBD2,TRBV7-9,CASSFLAGGRTDTQYF,TGTGCCAGCAGCTTCCTAGCGGGGGGCCGCACAGATACGCAGTATTTT
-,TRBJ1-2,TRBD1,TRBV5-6,CASSQDRGRGYGYTF,TGTGCCAGCAGCCAAGACAGGGGGCGAGGCTATGGCTACACCTTC
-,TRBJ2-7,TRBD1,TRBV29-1,CSVRRQGSHEQYF,TGCAGCGTTCGTCGACAGGGGTCCCACGAGCAGTACTTC